This T cell receptor beta chain was sequenced during a study of cytomegalovirus exposure and HLA in healthy donors. Study context: From 150 million to 200 million T cells, an earlier analysis saw approximately 120 million unique TCR beta sequences.

The PCR ran on 60 Vbeta and 13 Jbeta primers. Generated by immunoSEQ multiplex PCR, the TCRdb table keeps only in-frame clones and is missing some. Among 200,000 or so clones listed, 81% were seen once. Findings and limits, study-wide: TCR beta chains numbering more than 150 were designated cytomegalovirus-associated. When a later analysis was performed, an Asian-associated ancestry cluster reportedly had fewer N-insertions than the roughly 700-donor mean.

Comment on this clone: Its antigen is not known.

This TCR came from a man aged 50-60 years in good health and CMV-seronegative. The sample consisted of PBMCs.

CDR3 sequence reads: CASSSTGGSYNEQFF. CDR3 DNA sequence: TGTGCCAGCAGCTCAACAGGGGGATCCTACAATGAGCAGTTCTTC. The genes are TRBV5-5 and TRBJ2-1, with 8 bases that match TRBD1. This CDR3 is 15 amino acids long. Germline V gives CDR1 SGHKS, CDR2 YYEKEE (reference sequence). J gave up 1 base and V 3 bases, and 3 bases lay outside the gene matches.